The 23 T cell receptor beta chains below come from one sample, sequenced in a study of regulatory T cells in long-lasting Graves disease. Arm-PCR of CDR3 regions and iRepertoire HTBI primers were the basis on which TCR beta libraries were built. One entry per CDR3 protein results from TCRdb running MiXCR on the multiplex PCR reads. The sample has some 460,000 distinct CDR3 sequences, around 16% seen once. As to time point: newly diagnosed GD, antithyroid drugs for less than 3 months. RNA isolated from PBMCs was used to make the TCR library. Another study also made use of these data, one on T cells in Graves' hyperthyroidism and ophthalmopathy.

The sample in question was peripheral blood mononuclear cells (PBMCs), obtained at new diagnosis, from a patient treated with antithyroid drugs. The receptors shown here come from a man in his forties with Graves disease.

The sample holds many counts of this clonotype. The rearrangement links TRBV2 to TRBJ1-1; 8 bases agree with TRBD1. Trimming at V came to 7 bases and at J to 5 bases, leaving 6 bases not matched to a gene. The germline V gene encodes CDR1 SNHLY and CDR2 FYNNEI. The CDR3 loop spans 13 amino acids. CDR3 residues: CASTRDRQTEAFF. As DNA, the CDR3 is TGTGCCAGCACTCGGGACAGGCAGACTGAAGCTTTCTTT.

This chain connects TRBV4-1 to TRBJ1-1; D is undetermined. Germline V gene lookup returns CDR1 MGHRA and CDR2 YSYEKL. Trimming shortened V by 7 bases and J by 0 bases, and 9 bases separated the two germline ends. The CDR3 loop spans 13 amino acids. CDR3 region: CASTNRVNTEAFF. The CDR3 bases are TGCGCCAGCACGAACCGCGTGAACACTGAAGCTTTCTTT.

This clonotype was observed at least ten times. CDR3 DNA sequence: TGTGCCAGCAACCCTAGCGGGAGTGGTAAGACCCAGTACTTC. Its protein product is CASNPSGSGKTQYF. V usage is TRBV28 and J usage is TRBJ2-5; 10 bases line up with TRBD2. This CDR3 contains 14 residues. The germline V gene encodes CDR1 MDHEN and CDR2 SYDVKM. V lost 7 bases and J lost 6; bases outside the gene matches: 8.

The V gene is TRBV10-3, the J gene TRBJ2-1; the D gene could be TRBD1 or TRBD2 (5 bases each). The V gene lost 7 bases and the J gene lost 8 bases, with 18 bases spanning the gap. Germline values: CDR1 ENHRY, CDR2 SYGVKD. CDR3 length: 14 amino acids. In DNA, the CDR3 is TGTGCCATCACCCGAGGGGCCGATAGCCATGAGCAGTTCTTC. It translates to CAITRGADSHEQFF.

A few counts support this clonotype. The V call is TRBV6-2 or TRBV6-3, the J call TRBJ2-2, with TRBD2 matching 9 bases. Germline lookup yields CDR1 MNHEY and CDR2 SVGEGT. CDR3 length equals 15 residues. V shed 4 bases and J 3 bases; nucleotides not matched to a gene: 3. The CDR3 sequence: CASSFGLAYTGELFF. In DNA, the CDR3 is TGTGCCAGCAGTTTTGGACTAGCGTACACCGGGGAGCTGTTTTTT.

This clonotype appeared a few times. This chain connects TRBV18 to TRBJ2-6; D not resolved. This CDR3 has 16 amino acids. Per germline, CDR1 KGHSH and CDR2 LQKENI. Deletions cut 3 bases from V and 0 bases from J, with 9 bases between. The CDR3 nucleotides read TGTGCCAGCTCACCCATACGGTCCTCTGGGGCCAACGTCCTGACTTTC. It specifies CASSPIRSSGANVLTF.

This clonotype was counted only a few times. The chain is built from TRBV7-2 and TRBJ2-7, with D possibly TRBD2 on 6 matching bases. The germline gives CDR1 SGHTA, CDR2 FQGNSA. The CDR3 runs 15 residues. V was shortened by 6 bases and J by 2 bases, with 17 bases between the two germline ends. The chain's CDR3 is CASSYTGTDPYEQYF. In nucleotides, the CDR3 is TGTGCCAGCAGTTACACCGGGACTGACCCCTACGAGCAGTACTTC.

This clonotype was detected many times. The chain links TRBV28 to TRBJ1-2; TRBD1 matches 9 bases. This CDR3 is built from 16 residues. Per the germline V gene, CDR1 is MDHEN and CDR2 is SYDVKM. V lost 5 bases, J lost 1 base, and 8 bases stayed unmatched. The CDR3 nucleotides read TGTGCCAGCAGTGGGCCCGGACAGGGGCTTAACTATGGCTACACCTTC. Amino acids: CASSGPGQGLNYGYTF.

As to this clonotype: This may arise from a read error, as a much more abundant clone is one base away. As the CDR3 is not closed by the conserved phenylalanine or tryptophan, this likely results from a read error. The chain joins TRBV18 to TRBJ2-1; no reliable D call. The length of the CDR3 is 15 residues. Germline-derived CDR1 and CDR2 are KGHSH and LQKENI. The V gene lost 3 bases and the J gene lost 0 bases, with 9 bases spanning the gap. The CDR3 here is CASSPSKSSYNEQFL. The CDR3 DNA is TGTGCCAGCTCACCCTCAAAGAGCTCCTACAATGAGCAGTTCCTC.

This clonotype was picked up a small number of times. CDR3: CASTLKMGTDTQYF. Here the CDR3 DNA reads TGCGCCAGCACCCTCAAAATGGGCACAGATACGCAGTATTTT. The genes are TRBV4-1 and TRBJ2-3; no clear D. Deletions cut 7 bases from V and 1 base from J, with 12 bases between. This CDR3 has 14 amino acids. CDR1 MGHRA and CDR2 YSYEKL come from the germline V gene.

This clonotype has just a few counts. This chain connects TRBV19 to TRBJ1-5; D uncertain. CDR3 size: 16 residues. The V gene's germline CDR1 is LNHDA and CDR2 SQIVND (reference sequence). The V end lost 8 bases, the J end lost 0 bases, and 17 bases lay between the germline ends. The CDR3 region has the DNA TGTGCCAGTCATTCCCGGGCCAAATATAGCAATCAGCCCCAGCATTTT. Translation: CASHSRAKYSNQPQHF.

The sample holds many counts of this clonotype. The chain combines TRBV20-1 with TRBJ2-3, with TRBD2 matching over 8 bases. This CDR3 region has 13 residues. The V segment lost 3 bases and the J segment 4 bases; nucleotides outside the gene matches: 3. Germline CDR1 reads DFQATT; CDR2 reads SNEGSKA (reference sequence). The CDR3 loop is CSARLAGPDTQYF. In DNA form, the CDR3 reads TGCAGTGCTAGGCTAGCGGGTCCAGATACGCAGTATTTT.

There are many counts of this clonotype. This rearrangement joins TRBV7-9 to TRBJ2-3; 8 bases fit TRBD1. V lost 5 bases and J lost 4; bases outside the gene matches: 8. This CDR3 has 15 amino acids. Germline-derived CDR1 and CDR2 are SEHNR and FQNEAQ (reference sequence). The CDR3 spells CASSARGRGADTQYF. DNA of the CDR3: TGTGCCAGCAGCGCCAGGGGGCGAGGGGCAGATACGCAGTATTTT.

This clonotype was recorded a few times. V is TRBV4-1 and J is TRBJ1-1; D is unresolved. The ends were cut back, 0 bases at V and 3 bases at J, with 8 bases in the middle. CDR3 length: 14 amino acids. Germline V lookup: CDR1 MGHRA, CDR2 YSYEKL. This CDR3 reads CASSQDPGYTEAFF. Written as DNA, the CDR3 is TGCGCCAGCAGCCAAGATCCCGGTTACACTGAAGCTTTCTTT.

This clonotype was detected many times. This chain uses TRBV6-2 or TRBV6-3 with TRBJ1-1; possibly TRBD1 for D (6 bases). The germline CDR1 and CDR2 sequences are MNHEY and SVGEGT. There are 15 residues in the CDR3. The germline V and J ends were trimmed by 6 bases and 6 bases, with 20 bases remaining between them. In DNA, the CDR3 is TGTGCCAGCAGAAACGCGGGCAGGGGCTGGTCTGAAGCTTTCTTT. Protein: CASRNAGRGWSEAFF.

This clonotype was recorded at least ten times. This chain connects TRBV6-2 or TRBV6-3 to TRBJ2-2; TRBD1 might be the D (5 bases). This CDR3 contains 15 residues. CDR1 MNHEY and CDR2 SVGEGT come from the germline V gene. The V gene lost 5 bases and the J gene lost 0 bases, with 10 bases spanning the gap. The CDR3 nucleotides are TGTGCCAGCAGTAGGACATTCTCGAACACCGGGGAGCTGTTTTTT. Translating it yields CASSRTFSNTGELFF.

This clonotype was detected ten times or more. The chain carries TRBV5-5 and TRBJ2-5; no definite D call. The length of the CDR3 is 16 residues. The V and J ends lost 0 bases and 4 bases respectively, with 16 bases between them. Germline CDR1 reads SGHKS; CDR2 reads YYEKEE (reference sequence). This CDR3 reads CASSLESRGFLETQYF. CDR3 sequence (DNA): TGTGCCAGCAGCTTGGAATCACGCGGTTTTCTAGAGACCCAGTACTTC.

There are a few counts of this clonotype. This chain links TRBV6-2 or TRBV6-3 with TRBJ1-1; D gene unclear. In germline, CDR1 is MNHEY, CDR2 SVGEGT. The CDR3 contains 13 residues. V was trimmed by 2 bases and J by 1 base, leaving 5 bases between them. CDR3 DNA sequence: TGTGCCAGCAGTTACGAGGCGAACACTGAAGCTTTCTTT. The encoded protein is CASSYEANTEAFF.

V gene TRBV7-2 combines with J gene TRBJ1-1; possibly TRBD1 for D (6 bases). The CDR3 extends over 15 amino acids. Per germline, CDR1 SGHTA and CDR2 FQGNSA. The V end was cut by 5 bases, the J end by 6 bases, with 19 bases between. CDR3 DNA sequence: TGTGCCAGCAGCCTTAAAAGGGGGTATATTTCTGAAGCTTTCTTT. This gives the protein CASSLKRGYISEAFF.

This clonotype appeared a few times. The chain employs TRBV6-1 and TRBJ2-1; 11 bases are shared with TRBD1. The germline V gene has CDR1 MNHNS and CDR2 SASEGT. The CDR3 extends over 11 amino acids. Unmatched junction bases numbered 6, after V lost 11 bases and J lost 12 bases. The CDR3 here is CASRGTGGQFF. Written as DNA, the CDR3 is TGTGCCTCCCGGGGGACAGGGGGGCAGTTCTTC.

V gene TRBV20-1 combines with J gene TRBJ1-6, with 11 bases identical to TRBD1. The V and J ends lost 5 bases and 9 bases, in that order; junction bases with no gene match: 9. The germline V gene encodes CDR1 DFQATT and CDR2 SNEGSKA (reference sequence). CDR3 length: 15 residues. DNA of the CDR3: TGCAGTGCTCATTCCGGGACAGGGGGTGGTTCACCCCTCCACTTT. The encoded protein is CSAHSGTGGGSPLHF.

This clonotype occurred a few times. V usage is TRBV6-6 and J usage is TRBJ1-6; 7 bases are a match to TRBD1. CDR1 and CDR2 from the germline V gene are MNHNY and SVGAGI (reference sequence). The CDR3 is made up of 16 amino acids. V gave up 0 bases and J gave up 7 bases; unmatched junction bases: 6. CDR3 nucleotide sequence: TGTGCCAGCAGTTACTCGACCGACAGGGTGAATTCACCCCTCCACTTT. Translated, it gives CASSYSTDRVNSPLHF.

The chain is built from TRBV6-1 and TRBJ1-5, with 8 bases aligning to TRBD1. The CDR3 is made up of 18 amino acids. Germline assignment: CDR1 MNHNS and CDR2 SASEGT. The ends lost 6 bases at V and 1 base at J; junction bases unmatched: 14. The CDR3 region is CASRRQRQGPLSNQPQHF. The CDR3 bases are TGTGCCAGCAGACGCCAGCGACAGGGGCCCTTGAGCAATCAGCCCCAGCATTTT.